This T cell receptor beta chain is from a study of cytomegalovirus exposure and HLA in healthy donors (TCRdb year 2017). In the study overall: An earlier analysis of approximately 590 of the donors reported roughly 300 Gb of sequence data and 117 million unique TCR beta sequences from 190 million or so T cells. About 300 gigabases of sequencing data and 70 million to 100 million unique TCR sequences were included in an early release covering several hundred HLA-typed donors. The genetic ancestry cluster associated with self-reported Caucasian donors included over 65% of the approximately 400 genotyped donors. The aim of the study was to test whether cataloging public T cell receptors could identify signatures of past pathogen exposure. The study profiled the T cell repertoires of under 700 subjects by immunosequencing and related them to cytomegalovirus serostatus. In addition to the first cohort of around 670 subjects, a separate validation cohort of 120 different subjects was used. The study combined high-throughput TCR immunosequencing, statistical association of individual TCRs with disease status, and machine learning to predict cytomegalovirus infection status. A later analysis re-analyzed previously published TCR beta repertoires from about 600 donors and added high-resolution HLA genotyping to study TCR occurrence patterns. Rather than drawing on any new phenotypic data, the later analysis identified candidate immune exposures from TCR beta sequences and the way those sequences occurred across donors. In an earlier analysis of around 540 of the donors, high-throughput TCR beta sequencing was used to judge whether each TCR beta V gene segment behaved as functional or pseudogenic. Alongside the repertoire data, information on donor age, sex, ethnicity and CMV serostatus was compiled. A later genetic analysis used genome-wide SNP genotypes for about 55% of the 666 donors, treating that subset as a discovery cohort. All discovery cohort repertoires had been generated using a single sequencing platform. Class I and class II HLA loci were covered by the typing at four-digit resolution. The number of typed donors differed by locus: about 620-640 for A, B, C, DRB1 and DQB1; approximately 530 for DQA1; around 580 for DPA1; and about 450 for DPB1. Roughly five DR-DQ haplotypes were treated as single units for association and clustering because of strong linkage in the cohort. Among around 400 genotyped donors of the cohort, an average of about 220,000 unique TCR beta nucleotide sequences was sequenced per donor, of which approximately 19% were non-productive. General conclusions and limits of the study: In a later genetic analysis, a missense DCLRE1C variant was associated with V-gene and J-gene trimming of TCR beta chains, and the association was replicated in an independent cohort. This cohort had only TCR beta chains sequenced, and the lack of alpha or paired-chain data limited which features could be detected. Immune exposure information for the cohort was limited to CMV serostatus. Specific HLA alleles were associated with 16,951 TCR beta sequences at a false discovery rate of 0.05 in a later analysis. Correlated functional status among segregating V segments might reflect linkage disequilibrium, but an unknown experimental factor could not be ruled out. A cluster of highly shared sequence variants was judged likely to be a technical artifact of the sequencing pipeline. A later analysis found that HLA-associated TCR beta chains were more clonally expanded and had lower generation probabilities than equally common non-associated chains. A later genetic analysis reported fewer N-insertions in productive TCRs among donors in an Asian-associated ancestry cluster than the roughly 700-donor mean. The study listed 164 TCR beta chains as associated with cytomegalovirus. Sequencing depth was assumed to be roughly uniform across donors in the presence/absence analyses, though that assumption may not hold. It was suggested by the authors that the approach could potentially be generalized to other disease states and immunological phenotypes. About 15 rarely observed V segments, including chromosome 9 orphons, were excluded from the earlier analysis of several hundred of the donors because counts were too low. Three of the identified cytomegalovirus-associated TCR beta chains were confirmed in vitro to be specific for cytomegalovirus antigens. A later analysis found that most CMV-associated TCR beta chains appeared HLA-restricted, with HLA associations seemingly driven largely by CMV exposure. A later analysis reported that several top co-occurrence clusters appeared linked to parvovirus B19, influenza, CMV and Epstein-Barr virus. When HLA alleles, especially DR and DQ, strongly co-occurred, attributing TCR associations to individual alleles was difficult. Because HLA typing was missing for some donors at each locus, association tests included only the typed subset. A further reported finding was that TCR beta sequences accurately predicted the HLA-A and HLA-B alleles for most subjects in the first cohort. The classifier was reported to diagnose cytomegalovirus status with high specificity and sensitivity in both the original cohort and the validation cohort. Most TCR sequences were seen in very few donors, while some public TCRs were found in many individuals. In a later analysis, the rate of TCR association differed among HLA loci, with DRB1 alleles having the most associated TCRs and HLA-C alleles having the fewest. In an earlier analysis of about 600 of the donors, most TCR beta V segments appeared in productive rearrangements about 90% or about 30% of the time, broadly matching IMGT annotations.

Comment on this clone: Its cognate antigen has yet to be identified. Base qualities are not provided; no much larger clone lies one nucleotide away.

The cohort consisted of some 670 healthy bone marrow donors. Cohort members were all nominally healthy when sampled, although unrecorded immune exposures were likely present. The donor tested CMV seropositive and was one of the 289 seropositive cohort members. A peripheral blood sample was collected from each donor, and TCR beta sequencing was performed on peripheral blood mononuclear cells. Genomic DNA was extracted from the blood cell samples with the Qiagen DNeasy Blood Extraction Kit. The library was generated by the immunoSEQ multiplex PCR assay. For the multiplex PCR, a mixture combining 60 forward primers for TCR Vbeta segments and 13 reverse primers for TCR Jbeta segments was used. A multiplex PCR assay on genomic DNA amplified the CDR3 region of rearranged TCR beta genes. The amplified TCR beta libraries were sequenced on the Illumina HiSeq System as 87-base-pair reads. On the authors' methods: A later analysis counted 65 million to 90 million unique TCR beta chains across the 650 to 700 repertoires, and around 12 million of these chains were shared by at least two donors. A nearest-neighbor algorithm error-corrected the raw reads and collapsed the reads into unique sequences, merging closely related sequences to remove PCR and sequencing errors. V, D and J gene segments were assigned by aligning CDR3 sequences to IMGT reference sequences. For a sequence to be retained, a match of at least six nucleotides to both a V gene segment and a J gene segment was required. Rearrangements were classified as productive when the CDR3 lacked stop codons and remained in frame with V and J, and all other rearrangements were classified as non-productive. CDR3 was defined according to IMGT convention as the region running from the second conserved V-encoded cysteine to the conserved J-encoded phenylalanine. The earlier analysis of 500 to 750 of the donors excluded any sequence lacking an unambiguous match to a single V gene segment. An earlier analysis of just under 600 of the donors called V segments functional above 56.7% productive rearrangements and segregating when the between-donor standard deviation exceeded 5%. To diagnose cytomegalovirus status from the catalog of TCR beta chain sequences, a statistical classification framework was built. V and J gene assignment, in a later analysis, came from comparing TCR nucleotide sequences with IMGT/GENE-DB human TR gene sequences. The TCRdist pipeline was used in a later analysis to assign CDR3 sequences and most-parsimonious VDJ recombination scenarios. A later analysis defined each TCR beta chain by its CDR3 amino acid sequence plus V-gene family, and excluded reads lacking a unique V-gene family. In a later analysis, nearly 600 highly shared, low-generation-probability nucleotide sequences were removed to address suspected cross-contamination and a sequencing artifact. For each public chain, a later analysis derived a clonal expansion index from normalized ranks of inferred template counts within each repertoire. In a later analysis, generation probabilities were computed using a VDJ recombination model fitted to out-of-frame rearrangements, and the results were checked against IGoR. In a later analysis, TCR-TCR, TCR-HLA and TCR-CMV co-occurrence was scored with hypergeometric tests, and a repertoire-size bias correction was applied to TCR pairs. In a later analysis, false discovery rates were estimated by permuting HLA or CMV assignments 20 times. A later analysis grouped co-occurring TCRs with DBSCAN, adding TCRdist sequence similarity when clustering within HLA-allele-positive subsets. Repertoires with fewer than 30,000 or more than 120,000 public chains, plus five repertoires with anomalous nucleotide sharing, were excluded from co-occurrence clustering. TCRdb took over this immuneACCESS table, retaining in-frame rearrangements with V and J assigned. Such tables are incomplete; in checked studies, under half of the missing clones stem from an unresolved V gene, and the remainder is unexplained. V and J calls and clone size follow that table, whereas D and trimming were derived from the DNA. For this sample there are roughly 200,000 clones; under 70% appear just once. Of the sample, 2.6% falls within the top ten clones.

Specimen: PBMCs. This clonotype originated in a man aged 35 to 55 in good health and CMV-seropositive.

The nucleotide sequence reads TGTGCCAGCAGCTTGCAACAGGGGTTTCGGGGTGGCTACACCTTC. Its product reads: CASSLQQGFRGGYTF. Rearrangement joined TRBV7-9 to TRBJ1-2; a stretch of 7 junction bases matches TRBD1. The CDR3 measures 15 amino acids from cysteine to phenylalanine. Of all the DNA, just the CDR3 is kept, 45 bases in frame from base 1. CDR1 SEHNR and CDR2 FQNEAQ are derived from the germline V gene (reference sequence). The V end gives up 3 bases and the J end 7 bases, leaving 11 bases in the junction not matched to a gene.